These T cell receptor beta chains were read from a single sample in a study of T cell repertoires in cytomegalovirus infection. From the reads, TCRdb called clonotypes with MiXCR, one entry per CDR3 protein. Here the sample spans nearly 650,000 distinct CDR3 sequences, 24% being singletons. Sequenced input: CD8+ T cells from PBMCs. The receptors come from a human donor in good health (CMV status not recorded). Some clones in this sample may be carry-over from other donors' samples. CDR3s include the opening cysteine and the closing phenylalanine or tryptophan. D genes are given only for firm matches. Expanded clones are given a class, and other clones once, few, many or no size at all.

>TRBJ1-1|few|NA|TRBV29-1
CSVSNEAFF
TGCAGCGTCTCAAATGAAGCTTTCTTT
>TRBJ2-7|many|TRBD2|TRBV12-3/TRBV12-4
CASSVTSGVSSYEQYF
TGTGCCAGCAGTGTCACTAGCGGGGTTAGCTCCTACGAGCAGTACTTC
>TRBJ2-6|many|NA|TRBV6-5
CASSYSSGANVLTF
TGTGCCAGCAGCTATAGCTCTGGGGCCAACGTCCTGACTTTC
>TRBJ1-2|NA|NA|TRBV29-1
CSVPEPANYGYTF
TGCAGCGTTCCCGAGCCAGCTAACTATGGCTACACCTTC
>TRBJ2-1|NA|TRBD2|TRBV14
CASRTGTSAYNEQFF
TGTGCCAGCAGAACCGGGACTAGTGCGTACAATGAGCAGTTCTTC
>TRBJ2-2|few|NA|TRBV7-8
CASSPRGLDAGELFF
TGTGCCAGCAGCCCCCGGGGCCTAGACGCCGGGGAGCTGTTTTTT
>TRBJ2-1|NA|NA|TRBV7-6
CASSLYTGKNEQFF
TGTGCCAGCAGCTTATATACAGGGAAGAATGAGCAGTTCTTC
>TRBJ2-3|few|TRBD2|TRBV29-1
CSLQRGTSTDTQYF
TGCAGCCTCCAGCGGGGGACTAGCACAGATACGCAGTATTTT
>TRBJ2-7|few|NA|TRBV4-1
CASSQVTNSYEQYF
TGCGCCAGCAGCCAAGTGACGAACTCCTACGAGCAGTACTTC
>TRBJ2-1|few|NA|TRBV6-6
CASSYVWGVSDNEQFF
TGTGCCAGCAGTTACGTCTGGGGGGTCTCCGACAATGAGCAGTTCTTC
>TRBJ1-5|many|NA|TRBV7-2
CASSSTPGDQPQHF
TGTGCCAGCAGCTCTACCCCAGGGGATCAGCCCCAGCATTTT
>TRBJ1-1|many|TRBD1|TRBV11-2
CASSLGYRGRNTEAFF
TGTGCCAGCAGCTTAGGTTACAGGGGGCGGAACACTGAAGCTTTCTTT
>TRBJ2-7|many|TRBD2|TRBV7-6
CASSLEASGPGASAYEQYF
TGTGCCAGCAGCTTAGAGGCTAGCGGGCCCGGCGCATCGGCATACGAGCAGTACTTC
>TRBJ2-3|many|NA|TRBV7-8
CASRDTSDTQYF
TGTGCCAGCAGAGACACTTCAGATACGCAGTATTTT
>TRBJ2-1|few|NA|TRBV27
CASSLYRVDEQFF
TGTGCCAGCAGTTTATACAGGGTAGACGAGCAGTTCTTC
>TRBJ2-1|NA|TRBD1|TRBV20-1
CSARSFGQGEDNEQFF
TGCAGTGCTAGATCCTTCGGACAGGGGGAGGACAATGAGCAGTTCTTC
>TRBJ2-1|many|NA|TRBV7-9
CASRTRGDEQFF
TGTGCCAGCAGAACCAGGGGTGATGAGCAGTTCTTC
>TRBJ2-1|many|NA|TRBV7-9
CASTQGKSYNEQFF
TGTGCCAGCACCCAGGGCAAGTCCTACAATGAGCAGTTCTTC